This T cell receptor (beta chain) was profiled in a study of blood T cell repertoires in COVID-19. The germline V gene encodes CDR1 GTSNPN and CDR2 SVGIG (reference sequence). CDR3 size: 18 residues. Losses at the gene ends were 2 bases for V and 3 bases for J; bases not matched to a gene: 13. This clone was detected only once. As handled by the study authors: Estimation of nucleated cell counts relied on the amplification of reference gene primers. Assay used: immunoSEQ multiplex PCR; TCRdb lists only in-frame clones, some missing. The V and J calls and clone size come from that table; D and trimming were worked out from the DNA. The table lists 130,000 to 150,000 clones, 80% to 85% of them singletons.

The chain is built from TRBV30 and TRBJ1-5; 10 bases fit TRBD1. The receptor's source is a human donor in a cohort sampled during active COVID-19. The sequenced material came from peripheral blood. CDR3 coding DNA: TGTGCCTGGAGTCCCCCGCGGTCGGGGACAGGGGCCAATCAGCCCCAGCATTTT. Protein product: CAWSPPRSGTGANQPQHF.